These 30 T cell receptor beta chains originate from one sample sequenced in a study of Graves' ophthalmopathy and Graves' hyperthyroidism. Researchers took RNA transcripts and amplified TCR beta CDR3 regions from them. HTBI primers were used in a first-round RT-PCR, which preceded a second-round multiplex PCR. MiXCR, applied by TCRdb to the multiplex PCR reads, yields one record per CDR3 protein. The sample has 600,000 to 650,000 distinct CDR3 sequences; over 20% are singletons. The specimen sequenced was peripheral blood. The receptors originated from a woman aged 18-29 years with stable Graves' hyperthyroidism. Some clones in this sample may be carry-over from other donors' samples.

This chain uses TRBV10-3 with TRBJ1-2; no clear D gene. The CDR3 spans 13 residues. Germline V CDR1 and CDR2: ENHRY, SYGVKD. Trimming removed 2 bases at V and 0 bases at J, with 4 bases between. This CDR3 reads CAISEGTNYGYTF. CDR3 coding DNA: TGTGCCATCAGTGAGGGCACTAACTATGGCTACACCTTC.

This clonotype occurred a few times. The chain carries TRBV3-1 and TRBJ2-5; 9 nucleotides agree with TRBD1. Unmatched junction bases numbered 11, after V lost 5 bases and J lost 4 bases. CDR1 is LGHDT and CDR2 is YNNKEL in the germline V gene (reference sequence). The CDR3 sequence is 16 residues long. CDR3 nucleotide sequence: TGTGCCAGCAGCTCTATTCCGGGACAGGGTTTAGAGACCCAGTACTTC. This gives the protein CASSSIPGQGLETQYF.

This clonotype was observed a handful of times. CDR3 DNA sequence: TGTGCCAGCAGCTCCGGGGCCTCCTTCTACGAGCAGTACTTC. Translating it yields CASSSGASFYEQYF. This chain uses TRBV3-1 with TRBJ2-7; D tentatively reads TRBD1 or TRBD2 (5 bases each). V was pared by 5 bases and J by 3 bases, with 14 bases between. Germline loops: CDR1 LGHDT, CDR2 YNNKEL (reference sequence). This CDR3 has 14 amino acids.

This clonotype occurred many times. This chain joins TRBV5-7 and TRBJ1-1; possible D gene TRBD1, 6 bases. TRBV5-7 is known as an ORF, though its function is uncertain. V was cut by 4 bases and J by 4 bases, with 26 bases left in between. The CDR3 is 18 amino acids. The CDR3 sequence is CASSRGAGTNIGGTEAFF. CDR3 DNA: TGTGCCAGCAGCCGAGGGGCCGGGACAAACATTGGAGGCACTGAAGCTTTCTTT.

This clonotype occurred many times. The CDR3 DNA reads as TGTGCCACATCCAGTTTAGGTATGAACACTGAAGCTTTCTTT. Amino acids: CATSSLGMNTEAFF. V is TRBV28 and J is TRBJ1-1, with D unresolved. The V and J ends lost 10 bases and 0 bases respectively, with 15 bases between them. The CDR3 has 14 residues. Germline V lookup: CDR1 MDHEN, CDR2 SYDVKM.

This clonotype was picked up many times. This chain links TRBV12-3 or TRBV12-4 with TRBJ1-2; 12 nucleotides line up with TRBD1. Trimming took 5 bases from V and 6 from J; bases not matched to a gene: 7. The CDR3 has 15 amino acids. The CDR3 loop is CASSAPGQGANGYTF. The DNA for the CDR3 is TGTGCCAGCAGTGCGCCGGGACAGGGGGCAAATGGCTACACCTTC.

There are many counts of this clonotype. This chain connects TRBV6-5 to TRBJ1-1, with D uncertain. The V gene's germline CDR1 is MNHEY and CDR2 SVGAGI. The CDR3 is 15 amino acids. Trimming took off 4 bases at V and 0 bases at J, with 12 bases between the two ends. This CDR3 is CASSSLLRMNTEAFF. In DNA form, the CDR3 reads TGTGCCAGCAGTTCCCTACTAAGGATGAACACTGAAGCTTTCTTT.

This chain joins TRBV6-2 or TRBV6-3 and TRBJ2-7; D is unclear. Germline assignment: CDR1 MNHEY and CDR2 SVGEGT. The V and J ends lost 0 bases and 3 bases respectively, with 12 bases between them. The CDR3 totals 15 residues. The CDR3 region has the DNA TGTGCCAGCAGTTACTCGAGTCGGGCTAACTACGAGCAGTACTTC. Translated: CASSYSSRANYEQYF.

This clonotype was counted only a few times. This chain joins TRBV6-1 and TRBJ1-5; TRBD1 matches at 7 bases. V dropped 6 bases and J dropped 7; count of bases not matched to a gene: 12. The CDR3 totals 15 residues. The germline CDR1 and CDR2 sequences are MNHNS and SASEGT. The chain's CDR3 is CASSPGTAGGQPQHF. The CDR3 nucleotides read TGTGCCAGCAGCCCTGGGACAGCGGGCGGGCAGCCCCAGCATTTT.

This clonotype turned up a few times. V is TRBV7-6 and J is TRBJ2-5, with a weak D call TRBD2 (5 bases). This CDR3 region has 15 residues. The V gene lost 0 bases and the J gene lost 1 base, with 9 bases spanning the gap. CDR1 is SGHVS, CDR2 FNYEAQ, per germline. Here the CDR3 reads CASSLARLIQETQYF. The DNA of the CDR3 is TGTGCCAGCAGCTTAGCAAGACTAATCCAAGAGACCCAGTACTTC.

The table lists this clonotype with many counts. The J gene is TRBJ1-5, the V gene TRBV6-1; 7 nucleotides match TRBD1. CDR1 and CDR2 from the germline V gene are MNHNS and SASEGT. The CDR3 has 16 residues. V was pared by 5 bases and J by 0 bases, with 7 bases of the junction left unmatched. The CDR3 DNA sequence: TGTGCCAGCAGTCGCGGGACAGAGATTAGCAATCAGCCCCAGCATTTT. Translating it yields CASSRGTEISNQPQHF.

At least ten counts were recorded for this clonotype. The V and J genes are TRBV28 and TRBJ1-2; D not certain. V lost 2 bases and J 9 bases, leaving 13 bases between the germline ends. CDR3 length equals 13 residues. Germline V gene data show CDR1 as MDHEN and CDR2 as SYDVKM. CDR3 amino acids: CASSLVGGKSYTF. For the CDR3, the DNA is TGTGCCAGCAGTTTAGTCGGCGGGAAGAGCTACACCTTC.

The CDR3 coding sequence is TGCAGTGCTAGCTTTACGGGACTAGTCCTTGGGGACTACGAGCAGTACTTC. Amino acid sequence: CSASFTGLVLGDYEQYF. The genes are TRBV20-1 and TRBJ2-7; TRBD2 matches 8 bases. Trimming at V came to 3 bases and at J to 3 bases, leaving 16 bases not matched to a gene. Germline V lookup: CDR1 DFQATT, CDR2 SNEGSKA (reference sequence). This CDR3 contains 17 residues.

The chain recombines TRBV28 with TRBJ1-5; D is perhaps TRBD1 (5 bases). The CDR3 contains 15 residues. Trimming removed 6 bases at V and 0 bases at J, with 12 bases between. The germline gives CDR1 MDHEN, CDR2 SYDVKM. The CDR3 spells CASRRDGYSNQPQHF. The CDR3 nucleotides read TGTGCCAGCAGGCGGGACGGATATAGCAATCAGCCCCAGCATTTT.

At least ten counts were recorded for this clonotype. CDR3: CASSAQGWTSGRETQYF. In DNA form, the CDR3 reads TGTGCCAGCAGCGCTCAAGGGTGGACTAGCGGGAGAGAGACCCAGTACTTC. This chain connects TRBV9 to TRBJ2-5; 13 positions agree with TRBD2. J gave up 4 bases and V 3 bases, and 9 bases lay outside the gene matches. The CDR3 contains 17 residues. Germline loops: CDR1 SGDLS, CDR2 YYNGEE.

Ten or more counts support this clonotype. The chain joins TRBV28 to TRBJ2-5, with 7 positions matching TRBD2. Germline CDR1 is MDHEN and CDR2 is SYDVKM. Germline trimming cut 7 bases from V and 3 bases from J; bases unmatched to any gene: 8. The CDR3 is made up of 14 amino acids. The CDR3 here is CASMRASGKETQYF. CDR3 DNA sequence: TGTGCCAGCATGAGGGCTAGCGGAAAAGAGACCCAGTACTTC.

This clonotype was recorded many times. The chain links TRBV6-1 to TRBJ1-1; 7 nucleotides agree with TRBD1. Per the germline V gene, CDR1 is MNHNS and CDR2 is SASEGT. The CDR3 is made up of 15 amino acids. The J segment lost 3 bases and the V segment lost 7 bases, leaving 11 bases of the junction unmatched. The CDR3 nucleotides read TGTGCCAGCAACGCCCAAGGGGGCGCGGACACTGAAGCTTTCTTT. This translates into CASNAQGGADTEAFF.

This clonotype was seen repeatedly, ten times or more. The CDR3 reads CASSQVEGNTEAFF. DNA for the CDR3: TGTGCCAGCAGCCAAGTTGAGGGGAACACTGAAGCTTTCTTT. The V call is TRBV3-1, the J call TRBJ1-1; D not certain. The V and J ends lost 1 base and 1 base respectively, with 7 bases between them. Germline V lookup: CDR1 LGHDT, CDR2 YNNKEL (reference sequence). The CDR3 loop spans 14 amino acids.

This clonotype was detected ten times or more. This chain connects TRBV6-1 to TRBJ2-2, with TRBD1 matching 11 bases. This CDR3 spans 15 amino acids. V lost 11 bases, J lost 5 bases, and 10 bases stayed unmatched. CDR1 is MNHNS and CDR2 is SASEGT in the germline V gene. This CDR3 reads CASPGTGGRTGELFF. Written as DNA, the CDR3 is TGTGCCTCCCCGGGGACAGGGGGGCGGACCGGGGAGCTGTTTTTT.

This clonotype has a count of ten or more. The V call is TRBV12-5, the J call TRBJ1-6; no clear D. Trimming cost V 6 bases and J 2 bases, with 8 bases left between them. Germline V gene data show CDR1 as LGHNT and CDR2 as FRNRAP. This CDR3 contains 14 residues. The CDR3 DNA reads TGTGCTAGTGGCCCCTCCACCTATAATTCACCCCTCCACTTT. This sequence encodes CASGPSTYNSPLHF.

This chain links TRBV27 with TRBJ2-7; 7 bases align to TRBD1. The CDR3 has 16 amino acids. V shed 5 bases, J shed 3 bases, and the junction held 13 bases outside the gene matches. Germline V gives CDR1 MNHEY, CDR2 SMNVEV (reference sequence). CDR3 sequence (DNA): TGTGCCAGCAGTCCGACCAGGGGGTCCCCTGGCTACGAGCAGTACTTC. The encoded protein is CASSPTRGSPGYEQYF.

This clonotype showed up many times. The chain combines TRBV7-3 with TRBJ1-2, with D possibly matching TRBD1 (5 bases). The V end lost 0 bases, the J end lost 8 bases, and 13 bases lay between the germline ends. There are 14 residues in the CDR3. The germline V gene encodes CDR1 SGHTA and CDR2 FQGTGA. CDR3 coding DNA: TGTGCCAGCAGCTTAACGGGAGGGACGCGGGGCTACACCTTC. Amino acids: CASSLTGGTRGYTF.

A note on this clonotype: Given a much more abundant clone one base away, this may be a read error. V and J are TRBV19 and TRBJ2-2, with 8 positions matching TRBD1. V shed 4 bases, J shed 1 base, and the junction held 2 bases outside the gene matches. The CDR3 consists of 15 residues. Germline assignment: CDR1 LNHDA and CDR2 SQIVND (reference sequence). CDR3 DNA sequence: TGTGCCAGTAGTAGCGGACAGGGGAACACCGGGGAGCTGTTTTTT. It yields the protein CASSSGQGNTGELFF.

This chain's CDR3 is CAWSRRAEAFF. DNA of the CDR3: TGTGCCTGGAGTCGTAGGGCTGAAGCTTTCTTT. This rearrangement joins TRBV30 to TRBJ1-1, with D unclear. V gave up 2 bases and J gave up 6 bases, with 7 bases separating them. Germline V gives CDR1 GTSNPN, CDR2 SVGIG (reference sequence). The CDR3 extends over 11 amino acids.

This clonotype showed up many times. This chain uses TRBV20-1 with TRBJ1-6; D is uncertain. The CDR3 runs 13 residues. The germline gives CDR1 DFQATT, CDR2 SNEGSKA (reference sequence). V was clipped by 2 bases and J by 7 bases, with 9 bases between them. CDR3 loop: CSARREGNSPLHF. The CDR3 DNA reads TGCAGTGCTAGACGGGAGGGAAATTCACCCCTCCACTTT.

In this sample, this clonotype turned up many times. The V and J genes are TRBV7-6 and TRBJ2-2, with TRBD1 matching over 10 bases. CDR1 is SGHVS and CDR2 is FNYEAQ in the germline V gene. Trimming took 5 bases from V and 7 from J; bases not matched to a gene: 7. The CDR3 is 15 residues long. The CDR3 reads CASSQTGGQGGELFF. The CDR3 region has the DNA TGTGCCAGCAGCCAGACAGGGGGCCAAGGCGGGGAGCTGTTTTTT.

The CDR3 loop reads CATSDRRTSTTGELFF. CDR3 nucleotides: TGTGCCACCAGTGATCGCAGGACGTCGACCACCGGGGAGCTGTTTTTT. This chain links TRBV24-1 with TRBJ2-2; D gene ambiguous. CDR1 is KGHDR, CDR2 SFDVKD, per germline. The V end lost 3 bases, the J end lost 4 bases, and 14 bases lay between the germline ends. The CDR3 totals 16 residues.

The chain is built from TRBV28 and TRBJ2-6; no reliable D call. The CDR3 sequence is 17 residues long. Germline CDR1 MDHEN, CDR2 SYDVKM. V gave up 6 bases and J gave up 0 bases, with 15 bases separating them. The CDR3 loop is CASSLIPLSSGANVLTF. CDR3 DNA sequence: TGTGCCAGCAGCTTAATCCCCTTGTCCTCTGGGGCCAACGTCCTGACTTTC.

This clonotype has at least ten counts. This CDR3 is CASSSSRQGRTYEQYF. The CDR3 DNA reads as TGTGCCAGCAGTTCCTCTCGACAGGGAAGAACCTACGAGCAGTACTTC. This sequence joins TRBV6-2 or TRBV6-3 and TRBJ2-7, with 7 bases identical to TRBD1. This CDR3 has 16 residues. V gave up 4 bases and J gave up 2 bases; unmatched junction bases: 11. Germline CDR1 reads MNHEY; CDR2 reads SVGEGT.

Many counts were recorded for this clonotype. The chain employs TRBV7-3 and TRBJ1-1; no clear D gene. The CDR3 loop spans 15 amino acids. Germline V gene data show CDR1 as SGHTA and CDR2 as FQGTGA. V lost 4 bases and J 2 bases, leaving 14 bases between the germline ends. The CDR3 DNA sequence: TGTGCCAGCAGCTCAAACCCAGATCTAAACACTGAAGCTTTCTTT. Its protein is CASSSNPDLNTEAFF.